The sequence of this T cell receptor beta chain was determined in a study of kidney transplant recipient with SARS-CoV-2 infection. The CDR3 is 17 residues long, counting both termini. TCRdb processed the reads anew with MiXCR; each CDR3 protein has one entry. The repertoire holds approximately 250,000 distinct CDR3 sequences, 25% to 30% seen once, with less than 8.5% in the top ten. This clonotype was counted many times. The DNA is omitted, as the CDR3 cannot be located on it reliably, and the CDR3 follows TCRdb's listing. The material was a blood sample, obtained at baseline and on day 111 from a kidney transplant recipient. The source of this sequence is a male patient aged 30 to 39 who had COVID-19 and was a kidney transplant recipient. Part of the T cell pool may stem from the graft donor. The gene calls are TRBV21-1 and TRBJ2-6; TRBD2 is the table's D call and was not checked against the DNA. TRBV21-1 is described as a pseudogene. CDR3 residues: CASTSRKVGSGANVLTF.